Here is one TCR beta chain with its context. The antigen is undetermined. The sample is drawn from a study of cytomegalovirus exposure and HLA in healthy donors. Regarding the study as a whole: Some segments of the V type, notably TRBV6-2 and TRBV6-3, were excluded as indistinguishable. A later analysis linked a missense variant in DCLRE1C to the trimming of TCR beta V and J genes. Highly shared sequence variants in one cluster were likely a sequencing artifact. Later work showed greater clonal expansion in HLA-associated TCR beta chains than in equally common others.

CDR1 is SGHVS and CDR2 is FNYEAQ in the germline V gene. This CDR3 is built from 16 residues. Trimming at V came to 0 bases and at J to 8 bases, leaving 11 bases not matched to a gene. Primers for the PCR totalled 60 Vbeta and 13 Jbeta. Clones were sequenced by immunoSEQ multiplex PCR, and TCRdb holds only the in-frame ones, with some missing. The profile shows 95,000 to 110,000 clones, roughly 87% of them singletons. The material sequenced was PBMCs. This TCR was recovered from a man aged 30 to 45 in good health and CMV-seropositive. V gene TRBV7-6 combines with J gene TRBJ1-1; 8 bases match TRBD1. The CDR3 here is CASSLAGGQGFREAFF. In nucleotides, the CDR3 is TGTGCCAGCAGCTTAGCGGGCGGACAGGGTTTCAGGGAAGCTTTCTTT.